Listed here is a single T cell receptor (beta chain). What it binds is not known. The entry originates in a study of CD4 T cells in relation to SARS-CoV-2 and coronaviruses. On the study more broadly: Convalescent donors were aged roughly 20 to 75, with median approximately 42 years.

Uncultured naive and memory CD4+ T cells supplied DNA for deep TCR-beta sequencing. Only in-frame clones appear in the TCRdb table, and some are missing; sequencing was by immunoSEQ multiplex PCR. The sample gives approximately 11,000 clones, 85% to 90% of which show up once; about 2.2% is in the top ten. Trimming left V 0 bases short and J 5 bases short, with 17 bases between. This CDR3 is built from 16 residues. Germline CDR1 and CDR2: SGHNT and YYREEE (reference sequence). Findings and limits, study-wide: In roughly 60% of donors, memory CD4+ clonotypes crossrecognized SARS-CoV-2 and at least one common cold coronavirus spike.

The chain uses TRBV5-4 and TRBJ2-5; D is perhaps TRBD1 or TRBD2 (5 bases each). Source material: naive CD4+ T cells from PBMCs. Subset indicated: naive CD4+ T cells isolated by negative enrichment. The TCR was taken from an adult with COVID-19. The DNA for the CDR3 is TGTGCCAGCAGCTTGGGGGACGCCCAGGGCATGGAGACCCAGTACTTC. Translation: CASSLGDAQGMETQYF.